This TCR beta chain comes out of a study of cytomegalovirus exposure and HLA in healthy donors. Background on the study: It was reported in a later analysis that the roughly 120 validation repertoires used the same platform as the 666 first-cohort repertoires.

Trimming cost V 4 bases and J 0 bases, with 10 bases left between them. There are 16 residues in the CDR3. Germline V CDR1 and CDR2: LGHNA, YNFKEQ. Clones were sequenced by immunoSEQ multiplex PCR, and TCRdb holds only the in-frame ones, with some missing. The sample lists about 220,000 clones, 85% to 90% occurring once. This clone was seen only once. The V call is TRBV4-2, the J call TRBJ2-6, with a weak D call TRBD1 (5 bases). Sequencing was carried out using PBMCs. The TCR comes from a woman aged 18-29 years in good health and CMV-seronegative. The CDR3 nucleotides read TGTGCCAGCAGCCGGGGCGATAACTCTGGGGCCAACGTCCTGACTTTC. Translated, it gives CASSRGDNSGANVLTF.